This T cell receptor beta chain was documented in a study of blood T cells in healthy people across ages. Alongside a J-beta primer mix, a sample-barcoded 5' primer served in a second PCR lasting about 6 to 11 cycles. TCRdb analysed the 5' RACE reads with MiXCR anew, one entry per CDR3 protein. The data show roughly 1.5 million distinct CDR3 sequences, approximately 39% seen once. The CDR3 is made up of 16 amino acids. Trimming stripped 3 bases from V and 3 bases from J, with 18 bases between. Germline V gene sequence: CDR1 SQVTM, CDR2 ANQGSEA. This clonotype was seen more than once but under ten times.

This rearrangement joins TRBV29-1 to TRBJ1-5; possible D gene TRBD1, 5 bases. This TCR derives from a woman younger than 30 in good health. The sample consisted of blood. CDR3 in amino acids: CSVEPGDGSFNQPQHF. Here the CDR3 DNA reads TGCAGCGTTGAGCCTGGGGACGGCTCTTTCAATCAGCCCCAGCATTTT.